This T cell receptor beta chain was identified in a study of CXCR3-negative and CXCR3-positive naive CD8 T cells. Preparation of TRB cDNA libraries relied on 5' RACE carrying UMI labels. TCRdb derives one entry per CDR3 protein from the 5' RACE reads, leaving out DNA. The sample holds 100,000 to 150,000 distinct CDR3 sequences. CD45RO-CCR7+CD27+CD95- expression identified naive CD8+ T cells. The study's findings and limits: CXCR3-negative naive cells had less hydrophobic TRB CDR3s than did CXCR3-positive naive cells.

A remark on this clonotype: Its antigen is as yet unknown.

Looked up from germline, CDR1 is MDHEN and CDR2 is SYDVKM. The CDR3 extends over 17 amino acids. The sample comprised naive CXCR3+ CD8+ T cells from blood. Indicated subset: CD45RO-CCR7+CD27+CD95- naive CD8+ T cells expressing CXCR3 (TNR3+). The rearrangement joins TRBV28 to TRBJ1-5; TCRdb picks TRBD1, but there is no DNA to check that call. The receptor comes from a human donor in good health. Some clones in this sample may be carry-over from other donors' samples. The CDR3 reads CASSRNPLRTGYQPQHF.